Listed below are T cell receptor beta chains from one sample, sequenced in a study of shared clonotypes between healthy human individuals. Profiling relied on immunoSEQ multiplex PCR, and the TCRdb table lists in-frame clones only, not all of them. This sample yields some 1,100,000 clones, of which about 80% are seen a single time; 0.5% to 0.6% belongs to the top ten. The sample was memory CD4+ T cells from PBMCs. The receptors shown here come from a man aged 18-30 years in good health. Some clones in this sample may be carry-over from other donors' samples. The CDR3 runs from the conserved cysteine through the conserved F or W.

v_call,j_call,cdr3_aa
TRBV7-9,TRBJ1-4,CASTPVGLQGEKLFF
TRBV18,TRBJ2-5,CASSPPLRREETQYF
TRBV23-1,TRBJ1-5,CASSQSTRDNQPQHF
TRBV19,TRBJ1-2,CASSIREAYGYTF
TRBV2,TRBJ2-4,CASSGLLAKNIQYF
TRBV28,TRBJ1-5,CASSSRGFHQPQHF
TRBV5-6,TRBJ2-4,CASSSPGPKNIQYF
TRBV13,TRBJ2-6,CASSLRGTGANVLTF
TRBV4-2,TRBJ1-2,CASSQDETVRYGYTF
TRBV28,TRBJ1-4,CASSLGRITNEKLFF
TRBV20-1,TRBJ2-7,CSAPFGEQYF
TRBV2,TRBJ1-4,CASSSSTGEKLFF
TRBV30,TRBJ1-5,CAWSVAGGGNQPQHF
TRBV30,TRBJ2-1,CAWSVLGEGEQFF
TRBV6-1,TRBJ2-7,CASESGHSNYEQYF
TRBV7-9,TRBJ1-2,CASRDWTGPANYGYTF
TRBV5-8,TRBJ1-2,CASTGGAGWLGYTF
TRBV4-3,TRBJ2-2,CASSPGVIDTGELFF
TRBV28,TRBJ1-2,CASSLWGSRIYYGYTF
TRBV9,TRBJ1-2,CASSGPRVLSRNYGYTF
TRBV27,TRBJ1-1,CASSLRFLRSTNTEAFF
TRBV30,TRBJ1-5,CAWRGSGNQPQHF
TRBV18,TRBJ2-3,CASSPGRGADTQYF
TRBV19,TRBJ2-3,CASSRERVSTDTQYF
TRBV30,TRBJ1-2,CAWSVGQARYGYTF
TRBV5-4,TRBJ1-2,CASSTDRGGNYGYTF
TRBV30,TRBJ2-2,CAWSGHQGGKLFF
TRBV5-4,TRBJ2-7,CASSLEGGAPGGYEQYF
TRBV10-3,TRBJ1-5,CAISVEGQQPQHF
TRBV27,TRBJ2-2,CASSFPTGELFF
TRBV7-9,TRBJ2-7,CASSARRVGGSVYEQYF
TRBV5-8,TRBJ2-7,CASNPGGGRNEQYF
TRBV7-9,TRBJ2-5,CASSSGVLETQYF
TRBV10-1,TRBJ1-4,CASSESISRQDGEKLFF
TRBV9,TRBJ2-1,CASSSTGDYYNEQFF
TRBV11-2,TRBJ2-3,CASSRKGAGGTDTQYF
TRBV19,TRBJ1-2,CASSIQRWYGYTF
TRBV7-2,TRBJ2-3,CASSSQGSTDTQYF
TRBV11-2,TRBJ2-6,CASSLGWDTSSGANVLTF
TRBV15,TRBJ2-5,CATSFQGGETQYF
TRBV27,TRBJ1-1,CASSLPGTSDTEAFF
TRBV7-9,TRBJ1-2,CASSPVGTASGYGYTF
TRBV5-1,TRBJ2-3,CASSPLAGSPDTQYF
TRBV6-1,TRBJ1-4,CASSESFSWTGDEKLFF
TRBV9,TRBJ2-2,CASSVGSSGRTGELFF
TRBV19,TRBJ2-5,CASSIHGQGAPQETQYF
TRBV2,TRBJ1-2,CASSVDSKAYGYTF
TRBV6-6,TRBJ2-7,CASSSGNTYEQYF
TRBV2,TRBJ2-2,CASSGRGRRAGELFF
TRBV5-6,TRBJ2-5,CASSLSSEGLFQETQYF
TRBV5-1,TRBJ2-2,CASSLVTSGGNTGELFF
TRBV27,TRBJ1-4,CASSSRRRAEKLFF
TRBV11-3,TRBJ1-5,CASSLRHYSNQPQHF
TRBV28,TRBJ2-4,CASNPTGVSKNIQYF
TRBV7-3,TRBJ1-1,CASSPRGRTEAFF